This T cell receptor (beta chain) was sequenced during a study of blood T cell repertoires in COVID-19. Produced via immunoSEQ multiplex PCR; TCRdb's table is partial and in-frame only. The sample has a few hundred thousand clones, roughly nine tenths seen once; the top ten hold approximately 3%. The CDR3 contains 13 residues. V lost 5 bases and J lost 4, with 9 bases in between. From germline, CDR1 is MNHEY and CDR2 SVGEGT. Sample: peripheral blood. The TCR originated in a woman aged 25 to 45 with COVID-19, enrolled during active disease. The rearrangement uses TRBV6-2 or TRBV6-3 and TRBJ2-1; D is possibly TRBD2 (5 bases). The chain's CDR3 is CASSRTGYNEQFF. The CDR3 DNA follows: TGTGCCAGCAGTCGGACGGGATACAATGAGCAGTTCTTC.